This is a list of T cell receptor beta chains from one sample in a study of OX40 agonist ivuxolimab in advanced cancers. The protocol was immunoSEQ multiplex PCR, while the TCRdb copy is restricted to in-frame clones and leaves out a portion. Of approximately 120,000 clones in the sample, under 95% were seen once. Here the sequenced sample was CD4+ or CD8+ T cells sorted from blood, taken in a trial of the OX40 agonist ivuxolimab. These TCRs come from an adult with an advanced solid tumor such as melanoma, head and neck, liver or kidney cancer. Both conserved end residues are part of each CDR3.

V gene: TRBV10-2; CDR3 length: 12; J gene: TRBJ2-7; CDR3 protein: CASSEATNEQYF
V gene: TRBV5-1; CDR3 length: 15; J gene: TRBJ2-2; CDR3 protein: CASSQGQGLTGELFF
V gene: TRBV15; CDR3 length: 15; J gene: TRBJ2-2; CDR3 protein: CATSSRTGVAGELFF
V gene: TRBV28; CDR3 length: 17; J gene: TRBJ2-4; CDR3 protein: CASSFSLAGVRAGIQYF
V gene: TRBV6-5; CDR3 length: 15; J gene: TRBJ2-7; CDR3 protein: CASSYSLNGAYEQYF
V gene: TRBV19; CDR3 length: 13; J gene: TRBJ2-5; CDR3 protein: CASSVQGGETQYF
V gene: TRBV7-9; CDR3 length: 13; J gene: TRBJ1-2; CDR3 protein: CASSLWSNYGYTF
V gene: TRBV7-2; CDR3 length: 15; J gene: TRBJ2-1; CDR3 protein: CASSRTSGDINEQFF
V gene: TRBV10-3; CDR3 length: 14; J gene: TRBJ2-1; CDR3 protein: CAAGGLAGANEQFF
V gene: TRBV19; CDR3 length: 13; J gene: TRBJ1-1; CDR3 protein: CASRNLMNTEAFF
V gene: TRBV5-5; CDR3 length: 16; J gene: TRBJ2-3; CDR3 protein: CASSFPGSLGTDTQYF
V gene: TRBV19; CDR3 length: 14; J gene: TRBJ1-2; CDR3 protein: CASSIRDRGRGYTF
V gene: TRBV11-2; CDR3 length: 16; J gene: TRBJ2-7; CDR3 protein: CASSPRSVGSSYEQYF
V gene: TRBV7-3; CDR3 length: 15; J gene: TRBJ2-3; CDR3 protein: CASSFQDSSTDTQYF
V gene: TRBV27; CDR3 length: 14; J gene: TRBJ1-2; CDR3 protein: CASSFRQGLGGYTF
V gene: TRBV7-2; CDR3 length: 15; J gene: TRBJ2-3; CDR3 protein: CASIRDSTSGDTQYF
V gene: TRBV6-6; CDR3 length: 14; J gene: TRBJ1-2; CDR3 protein: CASSPGTAVYGYTF
V gene: TRBV9; CDR3 length: 12; J gene: TRBJ1-2; CDR3 protein: CASSIGQDGYTF
V gene: TRBV29-1; CDR3 length: 11; J gene: TRBJ1-1; CDR3 protein: CSVGDQLEAFF
V gene: TRBV4-1; CDR3 length: 21; J gene: TRBJ2-7; CDR3 protein: CASSHPNSPTSGRYELYEQYF
V gene: TRBV11-3; CDR3 length: 12; J gene: TRBJ2-1; CDR3 protein: CASSSTGGQQFF
V gene: TRBV7-3; CDR3 length: 15; J gene: TRBJ1-1; CDR3 protein: CASSLLAGGPTEAFF
V gene: TRBV6-5; CDR3 length: 15; J gene: TRBJ1-4; CDR3 protein: CASSYRTSHGEKLFF
V gene: TRBV28; CDR3 length: 15; J gene: TRBJ1-2; CDR3 protein: CASSPIGGNRDGYTF
V gene: TRBV27; CDR3 length: 19; J gene: TRBJ2-6; CDR3 protein: CASSEPNRGGIPGANVLTF
V gene: TRBV28; CDR3 length: 13; J gene: TRBJ1-3; CDR3 protein: CAGAGISGNTIYF